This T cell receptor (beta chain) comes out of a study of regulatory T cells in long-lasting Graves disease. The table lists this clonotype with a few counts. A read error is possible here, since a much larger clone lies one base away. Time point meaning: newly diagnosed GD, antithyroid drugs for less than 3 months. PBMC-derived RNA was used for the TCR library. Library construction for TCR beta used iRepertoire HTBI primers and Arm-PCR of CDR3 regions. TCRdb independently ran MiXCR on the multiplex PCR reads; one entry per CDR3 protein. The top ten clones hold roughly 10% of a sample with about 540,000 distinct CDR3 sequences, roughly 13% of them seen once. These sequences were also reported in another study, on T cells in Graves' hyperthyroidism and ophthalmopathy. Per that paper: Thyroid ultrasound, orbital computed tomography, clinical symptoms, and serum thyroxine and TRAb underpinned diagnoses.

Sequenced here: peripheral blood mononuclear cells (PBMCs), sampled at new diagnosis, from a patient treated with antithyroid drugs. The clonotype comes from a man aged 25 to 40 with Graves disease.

The CDR3 coding sequence is TGTGCCAGCAGCGGACAGGGCGAAGGATACAATGAGCAGCTCTTC. Its translation is CASSGQGEGYNEQLF. The chain employs TRBV9 and TRBJ2-1, with 7 bases fitting TRBD1. The CDR3 length is 15 residues. Per germline, CDR1 SGDLS and CDR2 YYNGEE.